These 5 T cell receptor beta chains originate from one sample sequenced in a study of blood T cell repertoires in COVID-19. Generated by immunoSEQ multiplex PCR, the TCRdb table keeps only in-frame clones and is missing some. This sample yields 250,000 or so clones, of which around 89% are seen a single time; about 2% belongs to the top ten. Material: peripheral blood. The receptors originated from a woman in her sixties with COVID-19, enrolled during active disease.

The chain employs TRBV10-3 and TRBJ1-4, with 10 positions matching TRBD1. Looked up from germline, CDR1 is ENHRY and CDR2 is SYGVKD. This CDR3 region has 15 residues. With V trimmed by 6 bases and J by 1 base, 2 bases remained unmatched. In nucleotides, the CDR3 is TGTGCCATCAGCGGGGACAGGGGAACTAATGAAAAACTGTTTTTT. Residues: CAISGDRGTNEKLFF.

The genes are TRBV7-2 and TRBJ1-2; perhaps TRBD1 as D (6 bases). The CDR3 loop spans 15 amino acids. The germline V gene has CDR1 SGHTA and CDR2 FQGNSA. Trimming took off 1 base at V and 6 bases at J, with 15 bases between the two ends. The CDR3 loop reads CASSLGTGSGDGYTF. DNA for the CDR3: TGTGCCAGCAGCTTAGGCACAGGGTCTGGCGATGGCTACACCTTC.

V gene TRBV11-2 combines with J gene TRBJ2-4; D not certain. CDR3 length: 15 residues. Germline CDR1 and CDR2: SGHAT and FQNNGV. V shed 4 bases and J shed 7 bases, with 17 bases lying between them. CDR3 amino acids: CASSSSSGHGNIQYF. For the CDR3, the DNA is TGTGCCAGCAGCTCGAGTAGTGGGCATGGGAACATTCAGTACTTC.

This chain connects TRBV29-1 to TRBJ1-1; 9 bases are a match to TRBD1. The CDR3 is made up of 14 amino acids. The V and J ends lost 7 bases and 0 bases, in that order; junction bases with no gene match: 6. Germline assignment: CDR1 SQVTM and CDR2 ANQGSEA. CDR3 amino acids: CSAHDRGVNTEAFF. CDR3 DNA sequence: TGCAGCGCCCACGACAGGGGGGTGAACACTGAAGCTTTCTTT.

The chain carries TRBV3-1 (or the pseudogene TRBV3-2) and TRBJ2-1; a possible D gene is TRBD1 (5 bases). With 2 bases removed from V and 4 bases from J, the gap between germline ends came to 15 bases. CDR1 and CDR2 (germline): LGHDT, YNNKEL (reference sequence). The CDR3 has 16 amino acids. In DNA, the CDR3 is TGTGCCAGCAGCCAATTTGGGGCTCGCGCGTACAATGAGCAGTTCTTC. It encodes CASSQFGARAYNEQFF.